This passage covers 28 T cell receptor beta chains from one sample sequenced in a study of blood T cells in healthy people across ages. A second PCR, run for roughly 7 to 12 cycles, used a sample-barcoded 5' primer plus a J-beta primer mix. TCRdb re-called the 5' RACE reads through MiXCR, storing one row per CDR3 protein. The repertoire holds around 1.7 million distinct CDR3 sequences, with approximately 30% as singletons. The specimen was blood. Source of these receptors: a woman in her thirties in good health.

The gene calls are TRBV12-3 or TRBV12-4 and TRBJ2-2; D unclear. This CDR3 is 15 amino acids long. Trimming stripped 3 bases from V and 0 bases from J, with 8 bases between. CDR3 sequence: CASSLGNTNTGELFF. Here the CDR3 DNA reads TGTGCCAGCAGTTTGGGGAATACGAACACCGGGGAGCTGTTTTTT.

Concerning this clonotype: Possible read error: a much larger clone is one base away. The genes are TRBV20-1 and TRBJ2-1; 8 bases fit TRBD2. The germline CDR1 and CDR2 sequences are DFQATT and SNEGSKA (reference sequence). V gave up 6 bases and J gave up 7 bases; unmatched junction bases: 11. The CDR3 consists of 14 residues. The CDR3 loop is CSAAGTGGRNEQFF. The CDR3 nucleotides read TGCAGTGCAGCCGGGACTGGCGGGAGGAATGAGCAGTTCTTC.

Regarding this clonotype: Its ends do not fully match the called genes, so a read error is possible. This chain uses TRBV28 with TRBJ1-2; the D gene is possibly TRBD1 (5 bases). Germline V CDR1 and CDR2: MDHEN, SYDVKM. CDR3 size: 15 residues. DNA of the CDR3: TGTGTCAGCAGGCTAACAGGAGAACTTAACTATGGCTACACCTTC. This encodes CVSRLTGELNYGYTF.

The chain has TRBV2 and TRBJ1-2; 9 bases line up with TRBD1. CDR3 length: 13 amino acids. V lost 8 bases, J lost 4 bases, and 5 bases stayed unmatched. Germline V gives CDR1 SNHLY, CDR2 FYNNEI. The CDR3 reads CASGSTGGYGYTF. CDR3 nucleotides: TGTGCCAGCGGTTCGACAGGGGGCTATGGCTACACCTTC.

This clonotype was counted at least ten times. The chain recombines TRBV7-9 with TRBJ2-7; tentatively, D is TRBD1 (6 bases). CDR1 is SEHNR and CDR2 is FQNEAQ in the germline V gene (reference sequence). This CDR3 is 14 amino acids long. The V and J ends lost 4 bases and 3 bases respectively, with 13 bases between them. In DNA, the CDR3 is TGTGCCAGCAGCTCCTCAGGGGAACTCTACGAGCAGTACTTC. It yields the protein CASSSSGELYEQYF. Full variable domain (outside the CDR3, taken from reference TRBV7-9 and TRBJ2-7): DTGVSQNPRHKITKRGQNVTFRCDPISEHNRLYWYRQTLGQGPEFLTYFQNEAQLEKSRLLSDRFSAERPKGSFSTLEIQRTEQGDSAMYLCASSSSGELYEQYFGPGTRLTVT.

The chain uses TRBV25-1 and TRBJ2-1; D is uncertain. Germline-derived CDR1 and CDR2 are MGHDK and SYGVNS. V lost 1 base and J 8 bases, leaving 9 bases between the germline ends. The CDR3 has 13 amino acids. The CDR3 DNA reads TGTGCCAGCAGTGAATCCGGCATCGATGAGCAGTTCTTC. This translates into CASSESGIDEQFF.

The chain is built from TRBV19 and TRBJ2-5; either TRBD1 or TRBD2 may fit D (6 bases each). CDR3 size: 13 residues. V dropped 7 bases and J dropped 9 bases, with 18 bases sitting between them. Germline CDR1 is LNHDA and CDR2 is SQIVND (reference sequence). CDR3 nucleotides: TGTGCCAGTACCCCTCAAGGGGGGTCGGCCCAGTACTTC. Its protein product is CASTPQGGSAQYF.

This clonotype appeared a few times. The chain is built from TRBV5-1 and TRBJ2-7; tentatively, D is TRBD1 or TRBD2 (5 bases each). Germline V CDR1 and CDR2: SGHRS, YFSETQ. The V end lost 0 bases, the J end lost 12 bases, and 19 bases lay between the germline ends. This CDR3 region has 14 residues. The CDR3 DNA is TGCGCCAGCAGCTTGGCCGGGACGGAATCGGCACGGTACTTC. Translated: CASSLAGTESARYF.

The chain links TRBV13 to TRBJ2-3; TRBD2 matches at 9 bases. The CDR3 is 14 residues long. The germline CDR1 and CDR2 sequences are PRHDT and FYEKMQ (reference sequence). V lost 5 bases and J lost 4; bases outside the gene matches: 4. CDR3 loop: CASSRRLAADTQYF. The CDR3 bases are TGTGCCAGCAGCCGGCGACTAGCGGCAGATACGCAGTATTTT.

The DNA for the CDR3 is TGTGCCAGCAGCTTAGTAAAAGGACACTATGGCTACACCTTC. It codes for CASSLVKGHYGYTF. The chain links TRBV7-9 to TRBJ1-2; D unclear. CDR3 length equals 14 residues. Germline CDR1 and CDR2: SEHNR and FQNEAQ (reference sequence). The ends were cut back, 1 base at V and 3 bases at J, with 9 bases in the middle.

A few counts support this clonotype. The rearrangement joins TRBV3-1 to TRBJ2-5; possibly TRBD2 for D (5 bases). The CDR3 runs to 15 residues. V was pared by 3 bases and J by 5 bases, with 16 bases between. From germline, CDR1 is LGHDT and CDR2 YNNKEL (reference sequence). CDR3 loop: CASSHPGGGLETQYF. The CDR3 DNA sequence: TGTGCCAGCAGCCACCCGGGTGGCGGGTTGGAGACCCAGTACTTC.

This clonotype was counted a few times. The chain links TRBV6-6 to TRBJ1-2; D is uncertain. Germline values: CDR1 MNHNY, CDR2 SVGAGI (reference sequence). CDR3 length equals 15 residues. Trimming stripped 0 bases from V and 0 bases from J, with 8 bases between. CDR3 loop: CASSYSATPNYGYTF. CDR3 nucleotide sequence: TGTGCCAGCAGTTACTCGGCGACACCTAACTATGGCTACACCTTC.

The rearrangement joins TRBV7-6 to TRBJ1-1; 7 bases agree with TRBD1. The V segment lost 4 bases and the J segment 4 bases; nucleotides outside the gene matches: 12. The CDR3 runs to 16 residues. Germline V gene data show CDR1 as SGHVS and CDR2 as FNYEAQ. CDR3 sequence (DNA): TGTGCCAGCAGCTCCCTCCGGGGACAGCCGCGCACTGAAGCTTTCTTT. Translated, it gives CASSSLRGQPRTEAFF.

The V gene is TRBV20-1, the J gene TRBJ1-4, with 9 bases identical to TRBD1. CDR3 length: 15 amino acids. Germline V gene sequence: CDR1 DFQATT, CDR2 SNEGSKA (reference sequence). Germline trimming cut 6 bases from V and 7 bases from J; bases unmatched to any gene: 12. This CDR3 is CSATPRPGQGEKLFF. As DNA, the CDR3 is TGCAGTGCGACCCCGCGCCCGGGACAGGGTGAAAAACTGTTTTTT.

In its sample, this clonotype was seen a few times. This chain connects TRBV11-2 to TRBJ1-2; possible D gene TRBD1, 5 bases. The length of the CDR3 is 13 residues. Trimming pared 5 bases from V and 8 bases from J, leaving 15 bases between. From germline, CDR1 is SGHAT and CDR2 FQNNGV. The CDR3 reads CASSLGGQYGYTF. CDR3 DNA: TGTGCCAGCAGCCTGGGGGGTCAGTACGGCTACACCTTC. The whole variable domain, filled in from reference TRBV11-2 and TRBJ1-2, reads EAGVAQSPRYKIIEKRQSVAFWCNPISGHATLYWYQQILGQGPKLLIQFQNNGVVDDSQLPKDRFSAERLKGVDSTLKIQPAKLEDSAVYLCASSLGGQYGYTFGSGTRLTVV.

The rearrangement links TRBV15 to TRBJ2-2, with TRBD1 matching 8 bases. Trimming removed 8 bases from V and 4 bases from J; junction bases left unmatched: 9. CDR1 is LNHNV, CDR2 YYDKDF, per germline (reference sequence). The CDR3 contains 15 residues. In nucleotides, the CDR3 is TGTGCCACCCTATTCCGGACAGGGAGCACCGGGGAGCTGTTTTTT. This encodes CATLFRTGSTGELFF.

The CDR3 loop reads CASSVEGGGNQPQHF. In DNA form, the CDR3 reads TGTGCCAGCAGCGTAGAGGGAGGGGGCAATCAGCCCCAGCATTTT. The chain employs TRBV9 and TRBJ1-5; D might be TRBD1 (5 bases). This CDR3 has 15 amino acids. Germline assignment: CDR1 SGDLS and CDR2 YYNGEE. V was cut by 0 bases and J by 2 bases, with 9 bases left in between.

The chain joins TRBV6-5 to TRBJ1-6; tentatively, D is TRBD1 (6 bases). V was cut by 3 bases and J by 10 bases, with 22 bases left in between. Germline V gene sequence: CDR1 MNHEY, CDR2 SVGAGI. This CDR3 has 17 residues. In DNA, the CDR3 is TGTGCCAGCAGTTATGCCCGGCCAGGGGAAAGTGGCTCACCCCTCCACTTT. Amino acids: CASSYARPGESGSPLHF.

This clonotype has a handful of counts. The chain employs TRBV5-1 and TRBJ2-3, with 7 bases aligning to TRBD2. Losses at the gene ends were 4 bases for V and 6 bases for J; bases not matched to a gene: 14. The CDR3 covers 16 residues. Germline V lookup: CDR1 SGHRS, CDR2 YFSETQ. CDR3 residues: CASSRGSGGSADTQYF. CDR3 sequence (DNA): TGCGCCAGCAGCCGCGGGAGTGGAGGCTCAGCGGATACGCAGTATTTT.

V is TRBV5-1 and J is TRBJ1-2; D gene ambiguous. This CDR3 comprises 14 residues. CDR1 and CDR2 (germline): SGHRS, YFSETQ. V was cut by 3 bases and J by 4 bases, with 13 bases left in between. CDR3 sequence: CASSSGTETYGYTF. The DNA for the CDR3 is TGCGCCAGCAGCTCGGGAACAGAGACCTATGGCTACACCTTC.

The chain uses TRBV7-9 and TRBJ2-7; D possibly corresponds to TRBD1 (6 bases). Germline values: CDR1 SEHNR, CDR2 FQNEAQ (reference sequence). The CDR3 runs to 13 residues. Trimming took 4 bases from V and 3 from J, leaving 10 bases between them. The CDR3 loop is CASSWDTHYEQYF. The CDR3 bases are TGTGCCAGCAGCTGGGACACACACTACGAGCAGTACTTC.

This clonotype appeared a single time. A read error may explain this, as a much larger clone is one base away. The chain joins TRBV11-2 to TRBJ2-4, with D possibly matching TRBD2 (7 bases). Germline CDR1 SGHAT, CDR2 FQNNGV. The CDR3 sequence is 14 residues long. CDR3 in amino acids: CAGSPPEGGHKQYF. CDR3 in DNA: TGTGCCGGCAGCCCACCGGAGGGGGGGCATAAGCAGTACTTC.

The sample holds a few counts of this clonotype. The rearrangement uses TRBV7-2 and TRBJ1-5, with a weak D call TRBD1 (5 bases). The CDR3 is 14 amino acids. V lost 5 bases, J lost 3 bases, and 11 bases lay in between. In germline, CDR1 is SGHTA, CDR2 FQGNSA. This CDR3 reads CASSTGPNNQPQHF. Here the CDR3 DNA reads TGTGCCAGCAGCACGGGACCAAACAATCAGCCCCAGCATTTT.

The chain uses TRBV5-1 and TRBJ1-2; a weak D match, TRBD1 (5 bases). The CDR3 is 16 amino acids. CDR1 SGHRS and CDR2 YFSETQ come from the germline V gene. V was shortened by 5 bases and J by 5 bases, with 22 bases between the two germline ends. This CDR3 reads CASRYHEAGPLYGYTF. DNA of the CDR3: TGCGCCAGCAGATACCACGAGGCAGGGCCTTTATATGGCTACACCTTC.

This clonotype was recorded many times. CDR3 bases: TGTGCCAGCAGCGCAACCTCGCGCATACCTCACCAGTACTTC. Translating gives CASSATSRIPHQYF. The rearrangement joins TRBV7-2 to TRBJ2-5; no reliable D call. This CDR3 has 14 amino acids. V lost 5 bases and J lost 10, with 20 bases in between. CDR1 and CDR2 (germline): SGHTA, FQGNSA.

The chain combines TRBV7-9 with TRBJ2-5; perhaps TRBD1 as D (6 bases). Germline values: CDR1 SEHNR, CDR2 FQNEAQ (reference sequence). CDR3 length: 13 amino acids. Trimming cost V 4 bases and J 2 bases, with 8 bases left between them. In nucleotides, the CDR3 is TGTGCCAGCAGCTACACAGGGCAAGAGACCCAGTACTTC. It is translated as CASSYTGQETQYF.

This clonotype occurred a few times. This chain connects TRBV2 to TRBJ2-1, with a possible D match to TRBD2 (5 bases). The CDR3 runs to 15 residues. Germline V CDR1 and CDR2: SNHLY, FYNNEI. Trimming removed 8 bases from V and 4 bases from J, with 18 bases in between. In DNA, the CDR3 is TGTGCCAGCGAATCGGGGAAGCAAGGGTACAATGAGCAGTTCTTC. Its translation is CASESGKQGYNEQFF.

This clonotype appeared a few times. CDR3 sequence: CSATEVGLAGEETQYF. The CDR3 nucleotides are TGCAGTGCAACCGAGGTCGGGCTAGCGGGGGAAGAGACCCAGTACTTC. The gene calls are TRBV20-1 and TRBJ2-5, with 10 bases fitting TRBD2. Germline assignment: CDR1 DFQATT and CDR2 SNEGSKA (reference sequence). This CDR3 is built from 16 residues. Losses at the gene ends were 6 bases for V and 3 bases for J; bases not matched to a gene: 13.